This T cell receptor beta chain stems from a study of regulatory T cells in long-lasting Graves disease. Time point reported: newly diagnosed GD, antithyroid drugs for less than 3 months. PBMCs were the source of the RNA used for TCR sequencing. Researchers made TCR beta libraries by using iRepertoire HTBI primers and running Arm-PCR on CDR3 regions. TCRdb re-derived calls from the multiplex PCR reads in MiXCR, one entry per CDR3 protein. The data contain 530,000 or so distinct CDR3 sequences, 15% to 20% of them singletons. Losses at the gene ends were 3 bases for V and 4 bases for J; bases not matched to a gene: 7. CDR3 length equals 16 residues. Germline values: CDR1 MNHNS, CDR2 SASEGT. Separately, the same data were catalogued under a study of T cells in Graves' hyperthyroidism and ophthalmopathy. That publication notes: A first-round RT-PCR of the TCR CDR3 used the HTBI primer set. Most thyroid-expanded clonotypes above 0.001 were also found in blood.

The material was peripheral blood mononuclear cells (PBMCs), obtained at new diagnosis, from a patient treated with antithyroid drugs. The source of this sequence is a man aged 18-30 years with Graves disease. This chain uses TRBV6-1 with TRBJ2-3, with 10 nucleotides matching TRBD2. Written as DNA, the CDR3 is TGTGCCAGCAGTGACCAAAGCGGGAGGGCCCCAGATACGCAGTATTTT. Amino acid sequence: CASSDQSGRAPDTQYF.